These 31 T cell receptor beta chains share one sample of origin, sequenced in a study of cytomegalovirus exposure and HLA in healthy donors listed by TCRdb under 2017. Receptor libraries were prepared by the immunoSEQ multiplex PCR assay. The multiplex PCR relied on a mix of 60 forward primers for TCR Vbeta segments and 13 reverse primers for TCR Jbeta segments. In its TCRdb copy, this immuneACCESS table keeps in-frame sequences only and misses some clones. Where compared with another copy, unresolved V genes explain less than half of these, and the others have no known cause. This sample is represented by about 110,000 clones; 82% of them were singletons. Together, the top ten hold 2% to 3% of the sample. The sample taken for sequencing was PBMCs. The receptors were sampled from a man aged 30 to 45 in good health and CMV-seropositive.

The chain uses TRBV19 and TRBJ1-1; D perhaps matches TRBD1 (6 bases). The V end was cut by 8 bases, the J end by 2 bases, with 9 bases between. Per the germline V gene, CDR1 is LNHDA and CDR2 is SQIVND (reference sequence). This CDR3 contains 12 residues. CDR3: CASYRENTEAFF. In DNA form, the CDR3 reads TGTGCCAGTTACAGGGAAAACACTGAAGCTTTCTTT.

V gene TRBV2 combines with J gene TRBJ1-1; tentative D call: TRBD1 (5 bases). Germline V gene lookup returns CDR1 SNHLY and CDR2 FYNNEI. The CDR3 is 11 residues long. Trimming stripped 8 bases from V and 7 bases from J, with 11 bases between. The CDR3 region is CASDLGLEAFF. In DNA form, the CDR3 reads TGTGCCAGCGATCTGGGACTTGAAGCTTTCTTT.

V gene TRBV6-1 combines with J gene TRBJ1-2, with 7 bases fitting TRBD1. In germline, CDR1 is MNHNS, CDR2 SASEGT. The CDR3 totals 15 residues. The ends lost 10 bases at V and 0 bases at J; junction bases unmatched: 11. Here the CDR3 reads CATILYQGANYGYTF. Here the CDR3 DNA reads TGTGCCACTATTCTCTACCAGGGGGCTAACTATGGCTACACCTTC.

The chain's CDR3 is CASSLRPRGGAGETQYF. The DNA for the CDR3 is TGTGCCAGCAGCTTACGCCCGAGGGGGGGGGCCGGGGAGACCCAGTACTTC. The rearrangement joins TRBV11-3 to TRBJ2-5; possibly TRBD2 for D (7 bases). The germline CDR1 and CDR2 sequences are SGHNT and YENEEA. This CDR3 contains 17 residues. V lost 2 bases to trimming and J lost 5 bases, with 21 bases between them.

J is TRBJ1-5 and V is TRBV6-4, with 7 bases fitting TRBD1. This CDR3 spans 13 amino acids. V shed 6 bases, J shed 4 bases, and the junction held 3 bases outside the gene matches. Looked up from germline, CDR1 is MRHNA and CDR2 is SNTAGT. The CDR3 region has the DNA TGTGCCAGCAGCGGACAGGCGAATCAGCCCCAGCATTTT. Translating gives CASSGQANQPQHF.

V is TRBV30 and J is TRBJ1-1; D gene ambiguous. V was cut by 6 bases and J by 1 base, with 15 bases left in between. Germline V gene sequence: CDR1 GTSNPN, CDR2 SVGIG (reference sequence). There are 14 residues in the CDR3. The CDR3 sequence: CACEVGDSNTEAFF. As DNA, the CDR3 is TGTGCCTGCGAGGTGGGAGATTCGAACACTGAAGCTTTCTTT.

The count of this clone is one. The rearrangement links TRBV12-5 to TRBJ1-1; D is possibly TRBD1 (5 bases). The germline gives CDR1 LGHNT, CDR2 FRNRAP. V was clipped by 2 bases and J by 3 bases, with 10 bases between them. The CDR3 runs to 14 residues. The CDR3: CASGLNRGYTEAFF. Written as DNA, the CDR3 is TGTGCTAGTGGTTTGAACCGGGGGTACACTGAAGCTTTCTTT.

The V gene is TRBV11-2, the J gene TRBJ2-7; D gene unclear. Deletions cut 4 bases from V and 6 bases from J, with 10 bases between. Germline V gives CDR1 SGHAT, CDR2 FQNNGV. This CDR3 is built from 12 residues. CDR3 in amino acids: CASSSLGSEQYF. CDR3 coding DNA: TGTGCCAGCAGCTCTTTGGGCAGCGAGCAGTACTTC.

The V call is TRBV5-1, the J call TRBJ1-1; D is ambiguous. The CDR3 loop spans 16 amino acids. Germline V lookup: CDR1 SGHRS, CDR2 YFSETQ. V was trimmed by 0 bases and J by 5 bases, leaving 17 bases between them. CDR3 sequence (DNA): TGCGCCAGCAGCTTGGAGGGTACGCGAGGGTTGACTGAAGCTTTCTTT. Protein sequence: CASSLEGTRGLTEAFF.

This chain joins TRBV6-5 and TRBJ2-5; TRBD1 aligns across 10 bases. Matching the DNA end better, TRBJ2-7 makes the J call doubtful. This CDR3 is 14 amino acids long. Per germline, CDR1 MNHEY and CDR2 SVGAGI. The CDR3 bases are TGTGCCAGCAGGCCGGGACAGGGGACCGGCGAGCAGTACTTC. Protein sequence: CASRPGQGTGEQYF.

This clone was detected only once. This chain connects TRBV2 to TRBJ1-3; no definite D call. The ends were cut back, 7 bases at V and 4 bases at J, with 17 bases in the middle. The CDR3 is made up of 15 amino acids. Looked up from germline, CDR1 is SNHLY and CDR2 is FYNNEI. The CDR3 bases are TGTGCCAGCAACCTACGACAAGCTGGGGGAAACACCATATATTTT. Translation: CASNLRQAGGNTIYF. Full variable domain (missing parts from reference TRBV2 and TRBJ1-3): EPEVTQTPSHQVTQMGQEVILRCVPISNHLYFYWYRQILGQKVEFLVSFYNNEISEKSEIFDDQFSVERPDGSNFTLKIRSTKLEDSAMYFCASNLRQAGGNTIYFGEGSWLTVV.

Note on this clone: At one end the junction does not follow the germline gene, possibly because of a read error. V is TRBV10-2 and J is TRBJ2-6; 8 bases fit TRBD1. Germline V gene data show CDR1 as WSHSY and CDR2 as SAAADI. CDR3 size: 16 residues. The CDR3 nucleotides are TGCGCCAGCAGTGCGTCAGGGGGCTCTGGGGCCAACGGCCTGACTTTC. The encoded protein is CASSASGGSGANGLTF.

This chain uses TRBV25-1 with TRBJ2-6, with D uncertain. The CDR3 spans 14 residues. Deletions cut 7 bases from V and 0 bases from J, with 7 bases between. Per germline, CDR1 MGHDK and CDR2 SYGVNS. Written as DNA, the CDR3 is TGTGCCAGCACGCCGGGCTCTGGGGCCAACGTCCTGACTTTC. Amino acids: CASTPGSGANVLTF.

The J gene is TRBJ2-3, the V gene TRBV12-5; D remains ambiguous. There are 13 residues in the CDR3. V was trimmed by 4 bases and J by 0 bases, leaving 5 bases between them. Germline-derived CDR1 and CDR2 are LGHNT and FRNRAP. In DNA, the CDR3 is TGTGCTAGTGGTTCAGGCAGCACAGATACGCAGTATTTT. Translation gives CASGSGSTDTQYF.

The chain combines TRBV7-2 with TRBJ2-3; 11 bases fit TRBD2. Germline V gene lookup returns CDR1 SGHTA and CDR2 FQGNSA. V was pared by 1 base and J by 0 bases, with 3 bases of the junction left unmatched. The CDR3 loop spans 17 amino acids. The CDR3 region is CASSLGLAGGSTDTQYF. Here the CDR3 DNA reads TGTGCCAGCAGCTTAGGGCTAGCGGGGGGAAGCACAGATACGCAGTATTTT.

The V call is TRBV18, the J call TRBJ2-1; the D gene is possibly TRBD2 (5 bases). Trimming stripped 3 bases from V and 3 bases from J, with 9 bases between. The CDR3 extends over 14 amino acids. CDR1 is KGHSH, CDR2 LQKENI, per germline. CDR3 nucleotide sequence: TGTGCCAGCTCACCCGGACTTCGCTACAATGAGCAGTTCTTC. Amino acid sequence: CASSPGLRYNEQFF.

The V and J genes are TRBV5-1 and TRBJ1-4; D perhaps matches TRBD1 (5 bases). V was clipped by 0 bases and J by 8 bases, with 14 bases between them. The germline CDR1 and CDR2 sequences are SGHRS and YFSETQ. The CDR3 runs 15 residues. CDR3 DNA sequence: TGCGCCAGCAGCTTGGGGGCCAGGGAGGGCGAAAAACTGTTTTTT. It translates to CASSLGAREGEKLFF.

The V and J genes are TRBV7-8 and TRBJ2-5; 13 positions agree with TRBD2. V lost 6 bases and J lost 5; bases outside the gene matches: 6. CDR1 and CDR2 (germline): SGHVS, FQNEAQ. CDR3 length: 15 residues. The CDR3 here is CASSTSGGARETQYF. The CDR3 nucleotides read TGTGCCAGCAGTACTAGCGGGGGGGCTCGGGAGACCCAGTACTTC. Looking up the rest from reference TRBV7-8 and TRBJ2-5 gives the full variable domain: GAGVSQSPRYKVAKRGQDVALRCDPISGHVSLFWYQQALGQGPEFLTYFQNEAQLDKSGLPSDRFFAERPEGSVSTLKIQRTQQEDSAVYLCASSTSGGARETQYFGPGTRLLVL.

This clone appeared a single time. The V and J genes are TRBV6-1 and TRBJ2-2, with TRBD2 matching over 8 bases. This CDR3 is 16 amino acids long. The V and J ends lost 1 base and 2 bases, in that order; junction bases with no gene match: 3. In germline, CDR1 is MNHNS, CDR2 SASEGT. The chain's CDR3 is CASSEVAGFNTGELFF. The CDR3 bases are TGTGCCAGCAGTGAAGTAGCGGGGTTTAACACCGGGGAGCTGTTTTTT.

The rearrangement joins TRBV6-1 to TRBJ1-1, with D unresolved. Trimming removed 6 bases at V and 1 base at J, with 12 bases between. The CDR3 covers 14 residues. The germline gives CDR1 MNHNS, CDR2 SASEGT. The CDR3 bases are TGTGCCAGCAGATCGTGGGCAAGGAACACTGAAGCTTTCTTT. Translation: CASRSWARNTEAFF.

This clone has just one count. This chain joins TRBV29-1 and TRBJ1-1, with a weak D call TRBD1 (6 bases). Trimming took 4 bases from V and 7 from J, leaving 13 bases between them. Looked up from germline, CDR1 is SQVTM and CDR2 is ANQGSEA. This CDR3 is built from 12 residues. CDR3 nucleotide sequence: TGCAGCGTTGTACGCGGGGGCCATGAAGCTTTCTTT. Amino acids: CSVVRGGHEAFF. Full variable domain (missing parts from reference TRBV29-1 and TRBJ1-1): SAVISQKPSRDICQRGTSLTIQCQVDSQVTMMFWYRQQPGQSLTLIATANQGSEATYESGFVIDKFPISRPNLTFSTLTVSNMSPEDSSIYLCSVVRGGHEAFFGQGTRLTVV.

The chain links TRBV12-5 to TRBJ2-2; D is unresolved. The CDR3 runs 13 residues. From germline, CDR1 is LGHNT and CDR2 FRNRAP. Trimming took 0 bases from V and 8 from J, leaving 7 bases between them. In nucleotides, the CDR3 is TGTGCTAGTGGTTTGGTTAACGCGGGGGAGCTGTTTTTT. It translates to CASGLVNAGELFF.

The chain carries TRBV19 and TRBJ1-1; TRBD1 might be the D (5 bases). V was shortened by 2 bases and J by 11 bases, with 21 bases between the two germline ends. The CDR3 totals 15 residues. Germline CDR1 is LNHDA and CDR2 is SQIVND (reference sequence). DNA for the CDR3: TGTGCCAGTAGTATATCCCCAGGGTCTAGGGTTTCGGCTTTCTTT. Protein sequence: CASSISPGSRVSAFF. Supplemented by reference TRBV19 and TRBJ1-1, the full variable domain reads DGGITQSPKYLFRKEGQNVTLSCEQNLNHDAMYWYRQDPGQGLRLIYYSQIVNDFQKGDIAEGYSVSREKKESFPLTVTSAQKNPTAFYLCASSISPGSRVSAFFGQGTRLTVV.

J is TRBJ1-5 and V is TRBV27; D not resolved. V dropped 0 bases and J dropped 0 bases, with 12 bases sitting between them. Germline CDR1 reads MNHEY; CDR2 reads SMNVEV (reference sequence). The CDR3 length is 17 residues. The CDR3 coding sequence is TGTGCCAGCAGTTTATCGAGGTTGGGTAATAGCAATCAGCCCCAGCATTTT. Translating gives CASSLSRLGNSNQPQHF.

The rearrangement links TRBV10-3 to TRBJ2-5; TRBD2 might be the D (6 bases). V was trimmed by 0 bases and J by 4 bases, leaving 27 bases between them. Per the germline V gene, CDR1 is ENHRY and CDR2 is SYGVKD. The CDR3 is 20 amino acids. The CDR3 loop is CAISESRPAGLAPGPETQYF. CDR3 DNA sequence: TGTGCCATCAGTGAGTCGAGGCCCGCCGGGCTAGCGCCTGGCCCAGAGACCCAGTACTTC.

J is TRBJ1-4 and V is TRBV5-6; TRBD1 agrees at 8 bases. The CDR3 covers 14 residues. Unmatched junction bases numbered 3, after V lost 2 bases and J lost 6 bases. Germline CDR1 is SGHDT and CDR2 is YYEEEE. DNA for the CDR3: TGTGCCAGCAGCTTCGTCAGGGGGCATGAAAAACTGTTTTTT. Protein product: CASSFVRGHEKLFF.

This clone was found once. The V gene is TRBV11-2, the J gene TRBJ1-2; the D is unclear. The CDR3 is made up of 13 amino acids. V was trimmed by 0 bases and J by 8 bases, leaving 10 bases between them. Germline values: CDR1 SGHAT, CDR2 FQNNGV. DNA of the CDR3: TGTGCCAGCAGCTTAGATCGTCTGCGAGGCTACACCTTC. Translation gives CASSLDRLRGYTF.

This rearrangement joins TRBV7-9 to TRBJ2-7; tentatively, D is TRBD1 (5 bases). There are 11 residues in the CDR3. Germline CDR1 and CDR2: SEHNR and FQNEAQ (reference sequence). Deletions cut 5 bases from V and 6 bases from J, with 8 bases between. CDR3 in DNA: TGTGCCAGCAGCCAGGGCGCCGAGCAGTACTTC. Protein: CASSQGAEQYF.

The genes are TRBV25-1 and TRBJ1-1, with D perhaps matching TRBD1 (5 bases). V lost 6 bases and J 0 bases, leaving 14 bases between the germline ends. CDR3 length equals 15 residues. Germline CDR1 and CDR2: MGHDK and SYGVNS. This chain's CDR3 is CASRSHRSMNTEAFF. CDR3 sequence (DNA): TGTGCCAGCAGATCCCACAGGAGCATGAACACTGAAGCTTTCTTT. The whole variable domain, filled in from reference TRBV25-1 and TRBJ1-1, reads EADIYQTPRYLVIGTGKKITLECSQTMGHDKMYWYQQDPGMELHLIHYSYGVNSTEKGDLSSESTVSRIRTEHFPLTLESARPSHTSQYLCASRSHRSMNTEAFFGQGTRLTVV.

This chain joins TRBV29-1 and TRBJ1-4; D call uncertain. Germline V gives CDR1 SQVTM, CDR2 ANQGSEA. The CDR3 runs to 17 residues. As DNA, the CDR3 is TGCAGTTCATCATGGCAGGCGTTAATGATGACTAATGAAAAACTGTTTTTT. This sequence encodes CSSSWQALMMTNEKLFF.

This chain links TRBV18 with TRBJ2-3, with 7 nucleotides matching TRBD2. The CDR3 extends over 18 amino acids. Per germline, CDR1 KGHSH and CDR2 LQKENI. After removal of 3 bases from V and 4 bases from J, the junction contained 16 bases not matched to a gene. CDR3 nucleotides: TGTGCCAGCTCACCTAAAGGACTAGAACTCTGGGTGGCAGATACGCAGTATTTT. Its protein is CASSPKGLELWVADTQYF.